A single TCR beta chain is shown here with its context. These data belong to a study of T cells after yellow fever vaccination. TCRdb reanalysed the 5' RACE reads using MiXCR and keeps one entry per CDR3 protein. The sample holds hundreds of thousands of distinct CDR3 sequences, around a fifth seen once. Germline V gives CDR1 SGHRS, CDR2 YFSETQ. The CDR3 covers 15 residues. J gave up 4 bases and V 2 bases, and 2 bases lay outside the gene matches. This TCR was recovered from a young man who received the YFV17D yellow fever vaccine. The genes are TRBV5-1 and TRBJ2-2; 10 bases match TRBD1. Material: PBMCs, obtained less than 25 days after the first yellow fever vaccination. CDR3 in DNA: TGCGCCAGCAGCTTAAGGACAGGGGGCACCGGGGAGCTGTTTTTT. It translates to CASSLRTGGTGELFF. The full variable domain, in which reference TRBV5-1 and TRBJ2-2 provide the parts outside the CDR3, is KAGVTQTPRYLIKTRGQQVTLSCSPISGHRSVSWYQQTPGQGLQFLFEYFSETQRNKGNFPGRFSGRQFSNSRSEMNVSTLELGDSALYLCASSLRTGGTGELFFGEGSRLTVL.